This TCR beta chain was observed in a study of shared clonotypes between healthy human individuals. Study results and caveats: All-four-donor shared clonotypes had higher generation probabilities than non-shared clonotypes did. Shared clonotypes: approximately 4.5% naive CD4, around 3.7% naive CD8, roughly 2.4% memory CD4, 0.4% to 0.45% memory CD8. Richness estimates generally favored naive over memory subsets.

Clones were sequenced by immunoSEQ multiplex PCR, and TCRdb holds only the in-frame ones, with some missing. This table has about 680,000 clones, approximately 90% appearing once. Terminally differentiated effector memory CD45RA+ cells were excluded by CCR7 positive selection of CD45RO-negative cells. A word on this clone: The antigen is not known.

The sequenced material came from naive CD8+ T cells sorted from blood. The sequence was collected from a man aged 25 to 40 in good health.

The CDR3 DNA is TGTGCCAGCAACCCAACCAACAGTTTCGGGGAGCTGTTTTTT. It yields the protein CASNPTNSFGELFF. The chain uses TRBV11-2 and TRBJ2-2; D unresolved. Per germline, CDR1 SGHAT and CDR2 FQNNGV. Trimming removed 7 bases from V and 7 bases from J, with 16 bases in between. This CDR3 spans 14 amino acids.